This T cell receptor beta chain emerged from a study of spatial heterogeneity in lung cancer. The CDR3 contains 12 residues. Between the trimmed V and J ends, which lost 4 bases and 5 bases, there was a span of 6 bases. This clonotype was seen repeatedly, ten times or more. Time point specified: sample taken at primary tumor resection. TCRdb analysed the 5' RACE reads with MiXCR anew, one entry per CDR3 protein. The repertoire holds over 50,000 distinct CDR3 sequences, with roughly 6.4% as singletons. The V call is TRBV12-3 or TRBV12-4, the J call TRBJ1-5; D remains ambiguous. The sequenced sample was PBMCs, obtained at surgery. The clonotype comes from a female donor with early-stage non-small cell lung cancer. Written as DNA, the CDR3 is TGTGCCAGCAGTTGGGGTTATCAGCCCCAGCATTTT. Its translation: CASSWGYQPQHF.